Described below is a single TCR beta chain sequence and its context. The antigen remains undetermined. This specimen comes from a study of beta chain features in type 1 diabetes. Study outcomes and limitations: Among all four CD4+ subsets, Type 1 diabetes patients had TCRB CDR3s that were moderately but significantly shorter. TCRB repertoires of naive, central memory and Treg cells appeared more similar among patients than among healthy donors.

cDNA synthesis used the whole RNA isolate, giving expressed TCRB sequences. Deep immunoSEQ sequencing covered naive, central memory and regulatory T cell samples. Method: immunoSEQ multiplex PCR; TCRdb's copy keeps in-frame clones and lacks some. The sample has 600,000 to 700,000 clones, about an eighth seen once. The specimen was naive CD4+ T cells from blood. The clonotype comes from a man younger than 35 with type 1 diabetes.

CDR3 sequence: CASSLGRGRGNYGYTF. The CDR3 nucleotides read TGTGCCAGCAGCTTAGGGCGAGGACGGGGTAACTATGGCTACACCTTC. The gene calls are TRBV11-2 and TRBJ1-2, with D unresolved. The V and J ends lost 1 base and 1 base respectively, with 13 bases between them. Germline CDR1 is SGHAT and CDR2 is FQNNGV. This CDR3 spans 16 amino acids.